This T cell receptor (beta chain) was captured by sequencing in a study of blood T cell repertoires in COVID-19. On the study more broadly: Some COVID-19 samples were acute and others convalescent; all came from the United States, Italy and Spain.

Germline V gene lookup returns CDR1 SGHAT and CDR2 FQNNGV. The CDR3 runs to 12 residues. The V end was cut by 5 bases, the J end by 7 bases, with 9 bases between. Those enrolled in Seattle joined during active infection and were followed longitudinally afterward. Assay: immunoSEQ multiplex PCR; the TCRdb copy retains only in-frame clones and omits some. The sample holds tens of thousands of clones, over 75% seen once. The rearrangement uses TRBV11-2 and TRBJ2-1, with no clear D. This TCR was sampled from a woman aged 55-70 years with COVID-19, enrolled during active disease. Sequenced material: peripheral blood. The CDR3 nucleotides are TGTGCCAGCAGCGCGGAAAGGAATGAGCAGTTCTTC. Translated, it gives CASSAERNEQFF.